The next 8 T cell receptor beta chains were all read from a single sample in a study of cytomegalovirus exposure and HLA in healthy donors. Researchers ran the PCR with 60 Vbeta and 13 Jbeta primers. This table comes from immunoSEQ multiplex PCR, and its TCRdb copy is limited to in-frame clones, with some not included. The profile shows 150,000 to 200,000 clones, 84% of them singletons. Sequences were obtained from PBMCs. The receptor source for this set is a young man in good health and CMV-seronegative.

This clone was counted a few times. The chain employs TRBV6-6 and TRBJ2-7, with D perhaps TRBD1 (6 bases). Trimming took off 6 bases at V and 3 bases at J, with 18 bases between the two ends. The CDR3 runs to 15 residues. Germline CDR1 reads MNHNY; CDR2 reads SVGAGI (reference sequence). The CDR3 DNA reads TGTGCCAGCAGGAATGGACAGCAAGCTTTCTACGAGCAGTACTTC. Translating gives CASRNGQQAFYEQYF.

The V call is TRBV7-3, the J call TRBJ2-5; a possible D gene is TRBD1 (6 bases). CDR1 SGHTA and CDR2 FQGTGA come from the germline V gene. The CDR3 sequence is 14 residues long. V was cut by 2 bases and J by 0 bases, with 7 bases left in between. The CDR3 DNA reads TGTGCCAGCAGCTTAGGACAGCACCAAGAGACCCAGTACTTC. It specifies CASSLGQHQETQYF.

The rearrangement links TRBV7-2 to TRBJ2-5; D is ambiguous. Trimming removed 3 bases at V and 2 bases at J, with 7 bases between. This CDR3 region has 13 residues. The germline V gene encodes CDR1 SGHTA and CDR2 FQGNSA. CDR3 residues: CASSFGQQETQYF. The CDR3 nucleotides are TGTGCCAGCAGCTTTGGCCAACAAGAGACCCAGTACTTC.

V and J are TRBV7-9 and TRBJ1-2; D gene uncertain. The CDR3 contains 17 residues. Germline V CDR1 and CDR2: SEHNR, FQNEAQ (reference sequence). V lost 2 bases and J lost 4, with 20 bases in between. CDR3 coding DNA: TGTGCCAGCAGCTTATTGCCCCTTGACGGAGCCCTCTATGGCTACACCTTC. It specifies CASSLLPLDGALYGYTF.

V usage is TRBV4-1 and J usage is TRBJ2-2, with 8 bases lining up with TRBD1. The CDR3 sequence is 18 residues long. Per the germline V gene, CDR1 is MGHRA and CDR2 is YSYEKL. Trimming cost V 0 bases and J 5 bases; bases outside gene matches: 11. The CDR3 loop reads CASSQEELIRGRTGELFF. The CDR3 DNA follows: TGCGCCAGCAGCCAAGAAGAGCTAATCAGGGGGCGGACCGGGGAGCTGTTTTTT.

The rearrangement joins TRBV18 to TRBJ1-1, with 9 nucleotides matching TRBD1. The V and J ends lost 1 base and 1 base, in that order; junction bases with no gene match: 22. The germline CDR1 and CDR2 sequences are KGHSH and LQKENI. This CDR3 has 22 amino acids. CDR3 sequence reads: CASSPLSPPIWTTGGSNTEAFF. As DNA, the CDR3 is TGTGCCAGCTCACCACTCTCCCCGCCCATTTGGACAACAGGGGGCTCGAACACTGAAGCTTTCTTT. The full variable domain, with the rest looked up from reference TRBV18 and TRBJ1-1, is NAGVMQNPRHLVRRRGQEARLRCSPMKGHSHVYWYRQLPEEGLKFMVYLQKENIIDESGMPKERFSAEFPKEGPSILRIQQVVRGDSAAYFCASSPLSPPIWTTGGSNTEAFFGQGTRLTVV.

CDR3 DNA: TGTGCCAGCAGCATCCAACCCCTACAGGGTAATGGCTACACCTTC. It codes for CASSIQPLQGNGYTF. The chain employs TRBV9 and TRBJ1-2; TRBD1 is a possible D gene (6 bases). This CDR3 has 15 amino acids. CDR1 is SGDLS and CDR2 is YYNGEE in the germline V gene. V was cut by 4 bases and J by 6 bases, with 19 bases left in between.

In this sample, this clone turned up a few times. The chain has TRBV6-1 and TRBJ1-6, with a tentative D call TRBD1 (6 bases). Germline CDR1 reads MNHNS; CDR2 reads SASEGT. CDR3 length equals 17 residues. Trimming left V 4 bases short and J 0 bases short, with 13 bases between. CDR3 coding DNA: TGTGCCAGCAGTGTCGGGGGGCCCAGCTCCTATAATTCACCCCTCCACTTT. The encoded protein is CASSVGGPSSYNSPLHF.